The 18 T cell receptor beta chains reported below all come from one sample, sequenced in a study of somatic mutations in cytotoxic T cells in rheumatoid arthritis (dated by TCRdb to about 2017). To prepare the library, the immunoSEQ multiplex PCR assay was applied. Here the immuneACCESS table is served through TCRdb, limited to in-frame sequences with V and J called. Missing clones are a known gap in these copies; in checked studies unresolved V genes cover under half, and the rest lacks a known reason. Within this sample are about 7,000 clones, with around 75% of them counted one time only. 15% to 17% of the sample is in the top ten clones. Sequencing input: CD8+ T cells sorted from blood. These receptor sequences come from an adult with rheumatoid arthritis.

The chain is built from TRBV18 and TRBJ1-2, with D maybe TRBD1 (5 bases). Germline CDR1 is KGHSH and CDR2 is LQKENI. The CDR3 runs to 13 residues. V shed 2 bases and J shed 4 bases, with 8 bases lying between them. CDR3 loop: CASSPDTGYGYTF. The CDR3 region has the DNA TGTGCCAGCTCACCAGACACAGGCTATGGCTACACCTTC.

The gene calls are TRBV11-2 and TRBJ2-7, with 8 bases that match TRBD2. The CDR3 has 14 residues. Trimming took 4 bases from V and 3 from J; bases not matched to a gene: 5. Looked up from germline, CDR1 is SGHAT and CDR2 is FQNNGV. CDR3 protein: CASSSGAGGYEQYF. The CDR3 DNA sequence: TGTGCCAGCAGCTCCGGGGCGGGAGGCTACGAGCAGTACTTC.

V is TRBV5-4 and J is TRBJ1-1; D is undetermined. CDR3 length: 14 amino acids. The V end was cut by 4 bases, the J end by 0 bases, with 10 bases between. The germline V gene has CDR1 SGHNT and CDR2 YYREEE (reference sequence). The CDR3: CASSLEAVNTEAFF. DNA for the CDR3: TGTGCCAGCAGCCTAGAGGCCGTGAACACTGAAGCTTTCTTT.

This clone showed up just a few times. The rearrangement links TRBV19 to TRBJ2-7, with 8 bases matching TRBD2. V gave up 6 bases and J gave up 0 bases; unmatched junction bases: 4. The germline V gene has CDR1 LNHDA and CDR2 SQIVND (reference sequence). This CDR3 has 14 amino acids. CDR3 region: CASSPGLVSYEQYF. CDR3 bases: TGTGCCAGTAGCCCGGGACTAGTCTCCTACGAGCAGTACTTC.

The chain recombines TRBV29-1 with TRBJ1-6; 7 bases map to TRBD1. The germline V gene encodes CDR1 SQVTM and CDR2 ANQGSEA. Trimming removed 7 bases from V and 7 bases from J; junction bases left unmatched: 7. The length of the CDR3 is 13 residues. CDR3 residues: CSAKGAANSPLHF. The CDR3 region has the DNA TGCAGCGCTAAGGGGGCAGCGAATTCACCCCTCCACTTT.

This clone came up once. J is TRBJ1-5 and V is TRBV6-5, with D uncertain. Germline CDR1 MNHEY, CDR2 SVGAGI. This CDR3 has 14 amino acids. Trimming pared 5 bases from V and 6 bases from J, leaving 14 bases between. The CDR3 sequence: CASSTLVGFQPQHF. The CDR3 DNA sequence: TGTGCCAGCAGTACGTTAGTCGGGTTTCAGCCCCAGCATTTT.

This chain connects TRBV9 to TRBJ2-2; either TRBD1 or TRBD2 may supply D (6 bases each). Between the trimmed V and J ends, which lost 5 bases and 2 bases, there was a span of 10 bases. The germline gives CDR1 SGDLS, CDR2 YYNGEE. The CDR3 extends over 14 amino acids. The CDR3 protein is CASRGGHNTGELFF. The CDR3 DNA is TGTGCCAGCAGGGGGGGACACAACACCGGGGAGCTGTTTTTT.

This sequence joins TRBV29-1 and TRBJ1-1, with a possible D match to TRBD1 (5 bases). The germline V gene has CDR1 SQVTM and CDR2 ANQGSEA. The V end was cut by 4 bases, the J end by 1 base, with 13 bases between. The CDR3 spans 14 residues. The CDR3 DNA follows: TGCAGCGTTGCCGGGGCAGGGCGGAACACTGAAGCTTTCTTT. This translates into CSVAGAGRNTEAFF.

This clone was detected a few times. The rearrangement joins TRBV6-5 to TRBJ2-7; 7 bases are shared with TRBD2. The germline CDR1 and CDR2 sequences are MNHEY and SVGAGI. CDR3 length equals 14 residues. The V gene end was trimmed by 6 bases and the J gene end by 4 bases; junction bases not matched to a gene: 9. CDR3 sequence reads: CASSLDTGGYEQYF. CDR3 nucleotides: TGTGCCAGCAGCTTGGACACGGGGGGATACGAGCAGTACTTC.

The genes are TRBV27 and TRBJ2-7; 9 bases align to TRBD2. The ends lost 5 bases at V and 4 bases at J; junction bases unmatched: 6. This CDR3 is built from 14 residues. Germline CDR1 MNHEY, CDR2 SMNVEV (reference sequence). CDR3 loop: CASSPRTSEYEQYF. Here the CDR3 DNA reads TGTGCCAGCAGTCCTCGGACTAGCGAGTACGAGCAGTACTTC.

The rearrangement uses TRBV6-6 and TRBJ1-5; D gene ambiguous. CDR3 length: 12 amino acids. V lost 5 bases and J lost 1, with 3 bases in between. Per germline, CDR1 MNHNY and CDR2 SVGAGI (reference sequence). The CDR3 DNA is TGTGCCAGCAGTCCAAGCAATCAGCCCCAGCATTTT. Residues: CASSPSNQPQHF.

CDR3: CASSIGATGQDEQYF. The CDR3, as DNA: TGCGCCAGCAGCATCGGCGCCACAGGCCAAGACGAGCAGTACTTC. The chain recombines TRBV4-1 with TRBJ2-7, with a possible D match to TRBD1 (5 bases). Trimming removed 5 bases at V and 5 bases at J, with 19 bases between. Looked up from germline, CDR1 is MGHRA and CDR2 is YSYEKL. The CDR3 length is 15 residues.

The chain employs TRBV1 and TRBJ2-3; TRBD2 reflects the table's D call only, with no check against the DNA. TRBV1 is a listed pseudogene. CDR3 length: 15 amino acids. In DNA form, the CDR3 reads TGCACCAGCAGCCCGAGAGCCGCTCACACAGATACGCAGTATTTT. Its translation is CTSSPRAAHTDTQYF.

This clone was found a few times. V gene TRBV7-6 combines with J gene TRBJ2-3; 10 bases match TRBD1. The V gene's germline CDR1 is SGHVS and CDR2 FNYEAQ. The CDR3 sequence is 16 residues long. V lost 5 bases, J lost 5 bases, and 10 bases stayed unmatched. The CDR3 DNA follows: TGTGCCAGCAGCCAGGTTGGGGACAGGGGTCGAGATACGCAGTATTTT. Translation: CASSQVGDRGRDTQYF.

The rearrangement uses TRBV4-1 and TRBJ2-6; D is ambiguous. Germline lookup yields CDR1 MGHRA and CDR2 YSYEKL. The CDR3 loop spans 16 amino acids. Trimming left V 0 bases short and J 4 bases short, with 10 bases between. CDR3 residues: CASSQEPAGGANVLTF. The CDR3 region has the DNA TGCGCCAGCAGCCAAGAGCCTGCTGGAGGGGCCAACGTCCTGACTTTC.

The rearrangement joins TRBV25-1 to TRBJ2-5, with 7 bases lining up with TRBD1. J gave up 5 bases and V 11 bases, and 14 bases lay outside the gene matches. There are 14 residues in the CDR3. Germline CDR1 reads MGHDK; CDR2 reads SYGVNS. CDR3 protein: CAGFNDRAEETQYF. CDR3 DNA: TGTGCCGGGTTCAATGACAGGGCTGAGGAGACCCAGTACTTC.

This clone was counted a few times. At the DNA level, this CDR3 is encoded by other sequences in the same sample as well. The CDR3, as DNA: TGTGCCTGGATGGACTCTGGAAACACCATATATTTT. Translation: CAWMDSGNTIYF. The J gene is TRBJ1-3, the V gene TRBV30; the D is unclear. The CDR3 contains 12 residues. Germline V CDR1 and CDR2: GTSNPN, SVGIG (reference sequence). V lost 4 bases and J lost 0, with 4 bases in between. The entire variable domain, with the rest obtained from reference TRBV30 and TRBJ1-3, is as follows: SQTIHQWPATLVQPVGSPLSLECTVEGTSNPNLYWYRQAAGRGLQLLFYSVGIGQISSEVPQNLSASRPQDRQFILSSKKLLLSDSGFYLCAWMDSGNTIYFGEGSWLTVV.

This chain connects TRBV19 to TRBJ1-5; D gene ambiguous. Germline CDR1 LNHDA, CDR2 SQIVND (reference sequence). There are 15 residues in the CDR3. V lost 0 bases to trimming and J lost 5 bases, with 11 bases between them. The CDR3 protein is CASSIDNSRYQPQHF. CDR3 sequence (DNA): TGTGCCAGTAGTATAGATAATTCGAGATATCAGCCCCAGCATTTT.